Each of the 17 T cell receptor beta chains below was sequenced from the same sample in a study of cytomegalovirus exposure and HLA in healthy donors. Produced via immunoSEQ multiplex PCR; TCRdb's table is partial and in-frame only. The sample includes about 140,000 clones, about 90% of them seen just once. Sequences were obtained from PBMCs. All receptors derive from a woman between 18 and 30 years old in good health and CMV-seropositive.

The chain couples TRBV5-1 to TRBJ1-1, with 9 bases lining up with TRBD1. Unmatched junction bases numbered 3, after V lost 7 bases and J lost 2 bases. This CDR3 is built from 13 residues. CDR1 is SGHRS, CDR2 YFSETQ, per germline. The CDR3 loop is CASWDRVNTEAFF. For the CDR3, the DNA is TGCGCCAGCTGGGACAGGGTAAACACTGAAGCTTTCTTT.

The rearrangement uses TRBV5-1 and TRBJ2-3; 8 bases match TRBD1. Germline V gene data show CDR1 as SGHRS and CDR2 as YFSETQ. This CDR3 comprises 15 residues. Trimming cost V 4 bases and J 4 bases; bases outside gene matches: 8. The CDR3: CASSPGQGRPDTQYF. The DNA of the CDR3 is TGCGCCAGCAGCCCCGGACAGGGTAGACCAGATACGCAGTATTTT.

This clone appeared a few times. The junction does not match germline at one end; this may be a read error. The chain has TRBV7-6 and TRBJ1-3; no clear D gene. Germline CDR1 reads SGHVS; CDR2 reads FNYEAQ. This CDR3 contains 13 residues. The CDR3 sequence is CASSQTVTEVQEF. In nucleotides, the CDR3 is TGTGCCAGCAGCCAGACTGTCACGGAGGTCCAAGAATTT.

This clone came up once. This chain links TRBV9 with TRBJ2-3; D possibly corresponds to TRBD2 (6 bases). The CDR3 contains 16 residues. Trimming cost V 4 bases and J 2 bases, with 17 bases left between them. Germline lookup yields CDR1 SGDLS and CDR2 YYNGEE. The CDR3 reads CASSPQGTSYTDTQYF. CDR3 in DNA: TGTGCCAGCAGCCCCCAAGGCACTAGCTACACAGATACGCAGTATTTT.

V gene TRBV5-1 combines with J gene TRBJ1-6; 7 nucleotides agree with TRBD1. The germline V gene encodes CDR1 SGHRS and CDR2 YFSETQ. This CDR3 contains 20 residues. After removal of 5 bases from V and 0 bases from J, the junction contained 17 bases not matched to a gene. The CDR3 DNA is TGCGCCAGCAGTCCCGGGACAGTAACACCCCCGAGCTCCTATAATTCACCCCTCCACTTT. The encoded protein is CASSPGTVTPPSSYNSPLHF. Full variable domain (rest looked up from reference TRBV5-1 and TRBJ1-6): KAGVTQTPRYLIKTRGQQVTLSCSPISGHRSVSWYQQTPGQGLQFLFEYFSETQRNKGNFPGRFSGRQFSNSRSEMNVSTLELGDSALYLCASSPGTVTPPSSYNSPLHFGNGTRLTVT.

The sample holds one count of this clone. The chain has TRBV5-1 and TRBJ1-2, with D hard to call. Trimming shortened V by 4 bases and J by 3 bases, and 19 bases separated the two germline ends. The CDR3 runs 16 residues. Germline CDR1 and CDR2: SGHRS and YFSETQ. CDR3 sequence (DNA): TGCGCCAGCAGCACAACGGGATTCCTCGGGGACTATGGCTACACCTTC. Amino acids: CASSTTGFLGDYGYTF.

The V and J genes are TRBV7-9 and TRBJ2-5, with 10 bases aligning to TRBD1. Per the germline V gene, CDR1 is SEHNR and CDR2 is FQNEAQ (reference sequence). The junction had 7 bases not matched to a gene; V was cut back by 5 bases and J by 4 bases. This CDR3 is built from 15 residues. CDR3 loop: CASSRGQGNGETQYF. The CDR3 coding sequence is TGTGCCAGCAGCAGGGGACAGGGGAACGGAGAGACCCAGTACTTC.

The chain employs TRBV30 and TRBJ1-2; D not certain. The germline V gene has CDR1 GTSNPN and CDR2 SVGIG (reference sequence). V was cut by 4 bases and J by 9 bases, with 24 bases left in between. CDR3 length: 15 residues. CDR3 region: CAWKPPDFQQRSYTF. The CDR3 coding sequence is TGTGCCTGGAAACCACCGGACTTCCAGCAACGAAGCTACACCTTC.

This chain links TRBV7-8 with TRBJ2-7; TRBD1 matches at 9 bases. The germline CDR1 and CDR2 sequences are SGHVS and FQNEAQ. This CDR3 has 13 residues. V lost 4 bases and J lost 7; bases outside the gene matches: 5. This chain's CDR3 is CASSWDREGEQYF. CDR3 bases: TGTGCCAGCAGCTGGGACAGGGAGGGGGAGCAGTACTTC.

The chain recombines TRBV4-1 with TRBJ2-7, with a weak D call TRBD1 (5 bases). The CDR3 loop spans 15 amino acids. The germline gives CDR1 MGHRA, CDR2 YSYEKL. The V and J ends lost 4 bases and 2 bases respectively, with 15 bases between them. This CDR3 reads CASSPLGRATYEQYF. As DNA, the CDR3 is TGCGCCAGCAGCCCCCTTGGCAGGGCGACCTACGAGCAGTACTTC.

V is TRBV5-1 and J is TRBJ2-3; D possibly corresponds to TRBD1 (5 bases). The germline V and J ends were trimmed by 0 bases and 5 bases, with 10 bases remaining between them. This CDR3 is built from 14 residues. Germline V lookup: CDR1 SGHRS, CDR2 YFSETQ. The CDR3 sequence: CASSLVGAGDTQYF. CDR3 DNA sequence: TGCGCCAGCAGCTTGGTTGGGGCTGGAGATACGCAGTATTTT.

CDR3 region: CASSLFIRDYEQYF. The CDR3 DNA follows: TGTGCCAGCAGTTTATTTATTCGGGACTACGAGCAGTACTTC. The V call is TRBV28, the J call TRBJ2-7; D may be TRBD2 (5 bases). Germline loops: CDR1 MDHEN, CDR2 SYDVKM. V lost 1 base and J lost 3, with 10 bases in between. The CDR3 extends over 14 amino acids.

CDR3 nucleotides: TGTGCCTGGAGTCGGGGGAGCACTGAAGCTTTCTTT. This gives the protein CAWSRGSTEAFF. V usage is TRBV30 and J usage is TRBJ1-1, with D perhaps matching TRBD1 (5 bases). This CDR3 is 12 amino acids long. Trimming cost V 2 bases and J 4 bases, with 8 bases left between them. From germline, CDR1 is GTSNPN and CDR2 SVGIG (reference sequence).

This clone was seen only once. The genes are TRBV5-1 and TRBJ2-3, with TRBD1 as a possible D gene (5 bases). Trimming removed 0 bases from V and 2 bases from J, with 7 bases in between. The CDR3 is 14 residues long. Germline V CDR1 and CDR2: SGHRS, YFSETQ. The CDR3 bases are TGCGCCAGCAGCTTGGGCAGGGTCACAGATACGCAGTATTTT. Its translation is CASSLGRVTDTQYF.

The chain combines TRBV7-9 with TRBJ1-2; 7 nucleotides match TRBD1. The CDR3 loop spans 14 amino acids. Per germline, CDR1 SEHNR and CDR2 FQNEAQ (reference sequence). V dropped 6 bases and J dropped 3; count of bases not matched to a gene: 7. The CDR3, as DNA: TGTGCCAGCAGGCCAAGGGGGCTCTACTATGGCTACACCTTC. As protein: CASRPRGLYYGYTF. The complete variable domain, with remaining parts taken from reference TRBV7-9 and TRBJ1-2, reads DTGVSQNPRHKITKRGQNVTFRCDPISEHNRLYWYRQTLGQGPEFLTYFQNEAQLEKSRLLSDRFSAERPKGSFSTLEIQRTEQGDSAMYLCASRPRGLYYGYTFGSGTRLTVV.

CDR3 nucleotides: TGTGCCAGCTCGTACCAAGGGGGACACCTCCCCCATGGCACAGATACGCAGTATTTT. As protein: CASSYQGGHLPHGTDTQYF. The rearrangement links TRBV18 to TRBJ2-3; perhaps TRBD1 as D (6 bases). Germline CDR1 KGHSH, CDR2 LQKENI. The CDR3 totals 19 residues. Trimming stripped 6 bases from V and 1 base from J, with 26 bases between.

This chain joins TRBV30 and TRBJ2-7; no reliable D call. The CDR3 contains 12 residues. V lost 4 bases to trimming and J lost 6 bases, with 13 bases between them. In germline, CDR1 is GTSNPN, CDR2 SVGIG (reference sequence). CDR3 coding DNA: TGTGCCTGGACGATGGGTTCAGGCGAGCAGTACTTC. The encoded protein is CAWTMGSGEQYF.